This TCR beta chain stems from a study of beta chain features in type 1 diabetes. Reverse transcribing all isolated RNA meant expressed TCRB transcripts were sequenced. Profiled with immunoSEQ multiplex PCR; TCRdb holds only in-frame clones, not every one. The profile covers more than 140,000 clones, with 9.7% appearing a single time and 0.5% to 0.65% taken by the ten largest. This clone has at least ten counts. The source material was central memory CD4+ T cells from blood. The source is a middle-aged woman in good health.

This chain's CDR3 is CASSFRSGTGLLNTEAFF. DNA for the CDR3: TGTGCCAGCAGCTTCCGTTCCGGGACAGGGCTACTGAACACTGAAGCTTTCTTT. V gene TRBV7-2 combines with J gene TRBJ1-1, with 9 bases fitting TRBD1. CDR3 length equals 18 residues. In germline, CDR1 is SGHTA, CDR2 FQGNSA. V dropped 3 bases and J dropped 0; count of bases not matched to a gene: 11. Looking up the rest from reference TRBV7-2 and TRBJ1-1 gives the full variable domain: GAGVSQSPSNKVTEKGKDVELRCDPISGHTALYWYRQSLGQGLEFLIYFQGNSAPDKSGLPSDRFSAERTGGSVSTLTIQRTQQEDSAVYLCASSFRSGTGLLNTEAFFGQGTRLTVV.